A single sample gave rise to the 23 T cell receptor beta chains below, sequenced in a study of Ad26.COV2.S vaccination and SARS-CoV-2 variants. As for treatment: around 19 received Ad26.COV2.S at low or high dose, single or two shots; several received placebo; per-sample allocation not given. Day 63 after the first vaccine or placebo injection was the time point for sampling. Repertoires were generated with immunoSEQ multiplex PCR, while TCRdb's copy carries only in-frame clones and drops some. The repertoire holds roughly 400,000 clones, with 80% to 95% as singletons. The material was peripheral blood, obtained in a trial of Ad26.COV2.S vaccine versus placebo. Receptor source: a person between 18 and 59 years old who received the Ad26.COV2.S COVID-19 vaccine or a placebo.

J is TRBJ2-7 and V is TRBV4-1, with TRBD2 identical over 11 bases. This CDR3 has 18 residues. Germline V CDR1 and CDR2: MGHRA, YSYEKL. Trimming removed 4 bases from V and 0 bases from J; junction bases left unmatched: 11. The chain's CDR3 is CASSPLPTSGVFSYEQYF. DNA of the CDR3: TGCGCCAGCAGCCCCCTCCCGACTAGCGGGGTATTCTCCTACGAGCAGTACTTC.

V usage is TRBV3-1 (or the pseudogene TRBV3-2) and J usage is TRBJ2-5, with 7 bases aligning to TRBD1. This CDR3 is built from 16 residues. Trimming took 4 bases from V and 5 from J; bases not matched to a gene: 13. Germline V gene sequence: CDR1 LGHDT, CDR2 YNNKEL (reference sequence). The CDR3 region is CASSRADRQGWETQYF. DNA for the CDR3: TGTGCCAGCAGCCGAGCCGATCGACAGGGATGGGAGACCCAGTACTTC.

The gene calls are TRBV7-2 and TRBJ2-2; 8 nucleotides match TRBD1. J was trimmed by 6 bases and V by 5 bases; bases with no gene match: 11. The CDR3 length is 16 residues. The germline CDR1 and CDR2 sequences are SGHTA and FQGNSA. The CDR3 is CASSQGWDRRAGELFF. The CDR3 DNA follows: TGTGCCAGCAGCCAAGGGTGGGACAGGAGAGCCGGGGAGCTGTTTTTT.

The V call is TRBV6-2 or TRBV6-3, the J call TRBJ2-7; D gene uncertain. CDR1 and CDR2 from the germline V gene are MNHEY and SVGEGT. Trimming shortened V by 4 bases and J by 0 bases, and 22 bases separated the two germline ends. The CDR3 is 18 amino acids. CDR3 residues: CASSFRVGGWRSSYEQYF. CDR3 sequence (DNA): TGTGCCAGCAGTTTCCGGGTTGGTGGTTGGCGGAGCTCCTACGAGCAGTACTTC.

The V call is TRBV4-1, the J call TRBJ1-2; TRBD1 agrees at 7 bases. The CDR3 covers 14 residues. The V segment lost 2 bases and the J segment 4 bases; nucleotides outside the gene matches: 4. The germline CDR1 and CDR2 sequences are MGHRA and YSYEKL. This chain's CDR3 is CASSQWTGGYGYTF. The CDR3 DNA sequence: TGCGCCAGCAGCCAATGGACAGGAGGCTATGGCTACACCTTC.

J is TRBJ1-1 and V is TRBV5-5; D is uncertain. The CDR3 runs to 13 residues. Germline V gene lookup returns CDR1 SGHKS and CDR2 YYEKEE (reference sequence). Trimming shortened V by 4 bases and J by 4 bases, and 11 bases separated the two germline ends. CDR3 amino acids: CASSATTGTEAFF. The CDR3 nucleotides are TGTGCCAGCAGCGCGACGACGGGCACTGAAGCTTTCTTT.

The chain is built from TRBV4-3 and TRBJ2-2; D ambiguous. CDR1 and CDR2 (germline): LGHNA, YSLEER. The length of the CDR3 is 13 residues. The ends were cut back, 1 base at V and 4 bases at J, with 4 bases in the middle. The CDR3 loop is CASSQGSTGELFF. As DNA, the CDR3 is TGCGCCAGCAGCCAAGGATCCACCGGGGAGCTGTTTTTT.

The genes are TRBV6-5 and TRBJ1-2; D gene uncertain. Trimming pared 5 bases from V and 1 base from J, leaving 11 bases between. The CDR3 runs to 14 residues. Germline V gene sequence: CDR1 MNHEY, CDR2 SVGAGI. The CDR3 region is CASSPRRNNYGYTF. CDR3 DNA: TGTGCCAGCAGTCCCAGGCGGAATAACTATGGCTACACCTTC.

This chain links TRBV7-8 with TRBJ2-3; 12 bases align to TRBD2. With 5 bases clipped from V and 0 bases from J, the junction kept 15 bases outside the gene matches. This CDR3 has 20 residues. The germline gives CDR1 SGHVS, CDR2 FQNEAQ. Here the CDR3 DNA reads TGTGCCAGCAGCCGCACCAAAGGACTAGCGGGGCGAATAAGCACAGATACGCAGTATTTT. This sequence encodes CASSRTKGLAGRISTDTQYF.

This clone was seen only a few times. The CDR3 DNA reads as TGTGCCAGCAGCCAAGGCGTAAACACCATATATTTT. This sequence encodes CASSQGVNTIYF. The chain combines TRBV3-1 (or the pseudogene TRBV3-2) with TRBJ1-3; the D is unclear. Trimming took 1 base from V and 6 from J, leaving 4 bases between them. The CDR3 spans 12 residues. Looked up from germline, CDR1 is LGHDT and CDR2 is YNNKEL (reference sequence).

The V and J genes are TRBV4-1 and TRBJ2-2; 11 bases map to TRBD2. This CDR3 is 21 amino acids long. Germline values: CDR1 MGHRA, CDR2 YSYEKL. Trimming removed 0 bases from V and 0 bases from J; junction bases left unmatched: 12. The CDR3 DNA reads TGCGCCAGCAGCCAAGATCATATTAGCGGGGGGGAATATACGAACACCGGGGAGCTGTTTTTT. Translating gives CASSQDHISGGEYTNTGELFF.

The CDR3 region is CASSLSEVGGTEAFF. The CDR3 DNA reads as TGTGCCAGCAGCTTAAGCGAGGTAGGGGGCACTGAAGCTTTCTTT. This chain joins TRBV7-9 and TRBJ1-1; TRBD1 might be the D (6 bases). This CDR3 contains 15 residues. V lost 2 bases and J lost 4, with 14 bases in between. Germline CDR1 is SEHNR and CDR2 is FQNEAQ (reference sequence).

The V call is TRBV2, the J call TRBJ2-2, with D possibly TRBD1 on 6 matching bases. CDR1 is SNHLY and CDR2 is FYNNEI in the germline V gene. The ends were cut back, 4 bases at V and 4 bases at J, with 10 bases in the middle. The CDR3 spans 14 residues. The CDR3 DNA reads TGTGCCAGCAGTGTGTGGGGGCTCACCGGGGAGCTGTTTTTT. Translating it yields CASSVWGLTGELFF.

The rearrangement uses TRBV4-3 and TRBJ1-2; D not resolved. CDR1 and CDR2 from the germline V gene are LGHNA and YSLEER. The CDR3 length is 14 residues. V shed 2 bases and J shed 4 bases, with 11 bases lying between them. The CDR3 loop is CASSQFPAGYGYTF. The CDR3 DNA follows: TGCGCCAGCAGCCAATTCCCAGCGGGCTATGGCTACACCTTC.

The V call is TRBV18, the J call TRBJ1-1; the D is unclear. This CDR3 is built from 15 residues. The V gene lost 3 bases and the J gene lost 0 bases, with 11 bases spanning the gap. Germline V gene sequence: CDR1 KGHSH, CDR2 LQKENI. DNA of the CDR3: TGTGCCAGCTCACCCGGTCTAGGCTTGAACACTGAAGCTTTCTTT. Translated, it gives CASSPGLGLNTEAFF. The full variable domain, rest sourced from reference TRBV18 and TRBJ1-1, is NAGVMQNPRHLVRRRGQEARLRCSPMKGHSHVYWYRQLPEEGLKFMVYLQKENIIDESGMPKERFSAEFPKEGPSILRIQQVVRGDSAAYFCASSPGLGLNTEAFFGQGTRLTVV.

In regard to this clone: The sample holds other DNA sequences that translate to the same CDR3. J is TRBJ2-2 and V is TRBV6-5; no clear D gene. Germline CDR1 and CDR2: MNHEY and SVGAGI. V was pared by 3 bases and J by 6 bases, with 5 bases between. The CDR3 runs 12 residues. CDR3 protein: CASSYPAGELFF. Here the CDR3 DNA reads TGTGCCAGCAGTTATCCAGCCGGGGAGCTGTTTTTT.

The V call is TRBV11-2, the J call TRBJ2-7; D is undetermined. The V and J ends lost 1 base and 3 bases respectively, with 10 bases between them. The CDR3 runs to 14 residues. Germline CDR1 reads SGHAT; CDR2 reads FQNNGV. Written as DNA, the CDR3 is TGTGCCAGCAGCTTAGGGGCGGCATACTACGAGCAGTACTTC. It codes for CASSLGAAYYEQYF.

The chain employs TRBV5-4 and TRBJ2-2; no clear D. The CDR3 spans 14 residues. Trimming pared 4 bases from V and 0 bases from J, leaving 7 bases between. CDR1 SGHNT and CDR2 YYREEE come from the germline V gene (reference sequence). The CDR3 loop reads CASSPSTNTGELFF. In DNA, the CDR3 is TGTGCCAGCAGCCCCTCAACGAACACCGGGGAGCTGTTTTTT.

The chain employs TRBV28 and TRBJ2-5; D perhaps matches TRBD2 (5 bases). V was pared by 6 bases and J by 3 bases, with 5 bases between. Per germline, CDR1 MDHEN and CDR2 SYDVKM. The CDR3 has 11 amino acids. The CDR3 protein is CASRREETQYF. The CDR3 coding sequence is TGTGCCAGCAGGCGGGAAGAGACCCAGTACTTC.

The chain joins TRBV4-1 to TRBJ1-6; maybe TRBD1 (5 bases). Looked up from germline, CDR1 is MGHRA and CDR2 is YSYEKL. The CDR3 has 17 amino acids. Deletions cut 3 bases from V and 7 bases from J, with 19 bases between. CDR3 in amino acids: CASSQSRLRDLNSPLHF. The CDR3 region has the DNA TGCGCCAGCAGCCAGAGTAGGCTCCGGGACTTAAATTCACCCCTCCACTTT.

The gene calls are TRBV19 and TRBJ2-7, with a tentative D call TRBD1 (6 bases). Trimming stripped 3 bases from V and 5 bases from J, with 11 bases between. CDR3 length: 13 residues. CDR1 is LNHDA and CDR2 is SQIVND in the germline V gene (reference sequence). CDR3 sequence reads: CASSILQGDEQYF. In DNA, the CDR3 is TGTGCCAGTAGTATTCTACAGGGCGACGAGCAGTACTTC.

The genes are TRBV7-9 and TRBJ1-2, with a possible D match to TRBD1 (5 bases). The V end was cut by 3 bases, the J end by 5 bases, with 10 bases between. CDR1 and CDR2 from the germline V gene are SEHNR and FQNEAQ (reference sequence). This CDR3 contains 13 residues. The CDR3 DNA follows: TGTGCCAGCAGCTTCTCGCAGGGTTATGGCTACACCTTC. It specifies CASSFSQGYGYTF. Combining the CDR3 with reference TRBV7-9 and TRBJ1-2 gives the whole variable domain DTGVSQNPRHKITKRGQNVTFRCDPISEHNRLYWYRQTLGQGPEFLTYFQNEAQLEKSRLLSDRFSAERPKGSFSTLEIQRTEQGDSAMYLCASSFSQGYGYTFGSGTRLTVV.

This clone was counted once. This chain uses TRBV6-2 or TRBV6-3 with TRBJ2-7; the D gene is possibly TRBD1 (7 bases). V was cut by 5 bases and J by 4 bases, with 18 bases left in between. The CDR3 contains 15 residues. CDR1 and CDR2 from the germline V gene are MNHEY and SVGEGT. The CDR3 DNA is TGTGCCAGCAGTGCGCGGGACAGAACTTCTTACGAGCAGTACTTC. It codes for CASSARDRTSYEQYF.